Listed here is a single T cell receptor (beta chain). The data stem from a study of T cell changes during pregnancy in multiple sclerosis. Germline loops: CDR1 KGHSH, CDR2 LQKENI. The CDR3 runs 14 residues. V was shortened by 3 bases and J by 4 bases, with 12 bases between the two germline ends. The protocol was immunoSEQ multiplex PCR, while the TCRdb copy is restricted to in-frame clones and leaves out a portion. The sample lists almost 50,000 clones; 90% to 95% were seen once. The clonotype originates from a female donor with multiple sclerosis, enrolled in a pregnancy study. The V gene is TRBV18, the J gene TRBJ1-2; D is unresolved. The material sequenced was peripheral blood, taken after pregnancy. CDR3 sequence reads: CASSPSTAGYGYTF. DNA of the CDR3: TGTGCCAGCTCACCGTCGACGGCGGGCTATGGCTACACCTTC.